This T cell receptor (beta chain) was obtained from a study of blood T cell repertoires in COVID-19. Study context: The study drew acute and convalescent COVID-19 samples from the United States, Italy and Spain. From T cells, B-cell-depleted T cells, or PBMCs came the material, which was cDNA or gDNA.

Trimming took off 0 bases at V and 7 bases at J, with 12 bases between the two ends. CDR1 and CDR2 (germline): MGHRA, YSYEKL. The CDR3 has 14 residues. Per the original data handling: Scientists estimated how many nucleated cells there were by amplifying reference gene primers. Clones were sequenced by immunoSEQ multiplex PCR, and TCRdb holds only the in-frame ones, with some missing. The V and J calls and the clone size are those of that table, but D and trimming were determined from the DNA. The profile shows under 95,000 clones, roughly 84% of them singletons. The TCR was taken from a woman older than 75 with active or convalescent COVID-19. The material sequenced was peripheral blood. The chain is built from TRBV4-1 and TRBJ2-5; tentatively, D is TRBD2 (6 bases). The CDR3, as DNA: TGCGCCAGCAGCCAAGATCCAGTGGAGGGGACCCAGTACTTC. Encoded protein: CASSQDPVEGTQYF.